This TCR beta chain was found in a study of glioma-infiltrating T cells after dendritic cell vaccination. On the study more broadly: Patients had newly diagnosed or recurrent glioblastoma and received dendritic cell vaccines.

Method: immunoSEQ multiplex PCR; TCRdb's copy keeps in-frame clones and lacks some. The sample has about 32,000 clones; 85% to 95% are singletons. With regard to this clone: Other DNA variants within this sample encode the same CDR3.

Germline-derived CDR1 and CDR2 are LNHDA and SQIVND (reference sequence). The V gene end was trimmed by 5 bases and the J gene end by 4 bases; junction bases not matched to a gene: 12. The CDR3 is 16 amino acids. Before vaccination, two weeks after the third vaccination, and at progression, PBMC were collected. The rearrangement uses TRBV19 and TRBJ1-1; 8 bases map to TRBD1. The sample consisted of blood, taken before dendritic cell vaccination. This clonotype was obtained from a human donor with glioblastoma. The CDR3 spells CASSRSRGRLGTEAFF. Written as DNA, the CDR3 is TGTGCCAGTAGTCGATCCAGGGGGCGCCTAGGCACTGAAGCTTTCTTT.